This passage covers 2 T cell receptor beta chains from one sample sequenced in a study of T cell responses to AZD1222 COVID-19 vaccine. This table comes from immunoSEQ multiplex PCR, and its TCRdb copy is limited to in-frame clones, with some not included. The repertoire holds around 200,000 clones, with about nine tenths as singletons. The sequenced sample was peripheral blood, obtained on day 0 of AZD1222 vaccination. The source is an adult in good health.

The V gene is TRBV3-1 (or the pseudogene TRBV3-2), the J gene TRBJ1-1, with 8 positions matching TRBD1. The CDR3 covers 15 residues. Germline CDR1 is LGHDT and CDR2 is YNNKEL (reference sequence). The junction had 9 bases not matched to a gene; V was cut back by 4 bases and J by 5 bases. The CDR3 nucleotides read TGTGCCAGCAGCCTCTTTGGACAGGGAGGAACTGAAGCTTTCTTT. It yields the protein CASSLFGQGGTEAFF.

The table lists this clone with a few counts. The chain employs TRBV3-1 (or the pseudogene TRBV3-2) and TRBJ2-1; D uncertain. The CDR3 length is 13 residues. Trimming left V 5 bases short and J 10 bases short, with 15 bases between. The germline gives CDR1 LGHDT, CDR2 YNNKEL (reference sequence). The CDR3 reads CASSESLGLEQFF. The CDR3 DNA reads as TGTGCCAGCAGCGAATCCCTTGGATTAGAGCAGTTCTTC.